This T cell receptor beta chain stems from a study of blood T cell repertoires in COVID-19 (TCRdb year 2020). At the level of the whole study: The collaborator samples originated in the United States, Italy and Spain and spanned the acute and convalescent phases of COVID-19. Where available, HLA class I and class II types were obtained from metadata supplied by the sample provider rather than from assay-based typing. A de-identified subject ID, COVID-19 status, age in years and sex were almost always included in the sample metadata. Subjects who had been exposed to COVID-19, were actively infected with it, or had recovered from it provided the deeply sampled blood TCRbeta repertoires that made up the dataset. The prospective study material was composed of cDNA or gDNA derived from T cells, B-cell-depleted T cells, or PBMCs. The samples were drawn from the first 160 participants of the ongoing ImmuneRACE study and from 950 to 1,500 subjects provided by 6 global collaborators. A freely available public database, intended as a resource for researchers studying the immune response to SARS-CoV-2, is where the repertoires were released.

Whole blood was collected in K2EDTA tubes by collaborating institutions according to the institutions' own protocols. Collaborator samples were shipped for TCRbeta analysis as frozen whole blood, isolated PBMCs, or DNA extracted from either sample type. Results the study describes overall, beyond this receptor: Clinical and demographic metadata were provided uncurated, with the amount varying by source and participant.

With respect to this clone: The target of this receptor is not known. No much larger clonotype is one base removed from it; base qualities were not supplied.

Spanning cysteine to phenylalanine, the CDR3 consists of 14 amino acids. Only CDR3 DNA is held: 42 bases, read in frame from base 1. V loses 2 bases, J loses 7 bases, and the germline ends lie 15 bases apart. CDR1 SGHTS and CDR2 YDEGEE are derived from the germline V gene. The immunoSEQ Assay, a bias-controlled multiplex PCR, was used to amplify TCRbeta CDR3 regions from genomic DNA. The authors' pipeline ran thus. The number of nucleated cells in each sample was estimated by amplification of reference gene primers within the assay. Sequence reads were collapsed and filtered to measure the absolute abundance of every unique TCRbeta CDR3 rearrangement. For each sample, productive Simpson clonality was calculated as the square root of Simpson's diversity index over productive rearrangements. Held by TCRdb, this immuneACCESS table contains in-frame sequences only and omits some clones. Under half of the omission traces to an unresolved V gene where checked; the cause of the rest is unknown. D and trimming come from the DNA, and the V and J calls and clone size come from that table. The sample includes hundreds of thousands of clones, with roughly 90% observed a single time. Jointly, the top ten make up 0.7% of the sample.

The V gene is TRBV5-8 and the J gene is TRBJ1-1; tentative D gene TRBD1, with 5 bases matching. Sequencing was carried out using peripheral blood. The TCR originated in a human donor in a cohort sampled during active COVID-19. The nucleotides read TGTGCCAGCAGCTTCACCGGACAAATTTTTGAAGCTTTCTTT. Its protein is CASSFTGQIFEAFF.